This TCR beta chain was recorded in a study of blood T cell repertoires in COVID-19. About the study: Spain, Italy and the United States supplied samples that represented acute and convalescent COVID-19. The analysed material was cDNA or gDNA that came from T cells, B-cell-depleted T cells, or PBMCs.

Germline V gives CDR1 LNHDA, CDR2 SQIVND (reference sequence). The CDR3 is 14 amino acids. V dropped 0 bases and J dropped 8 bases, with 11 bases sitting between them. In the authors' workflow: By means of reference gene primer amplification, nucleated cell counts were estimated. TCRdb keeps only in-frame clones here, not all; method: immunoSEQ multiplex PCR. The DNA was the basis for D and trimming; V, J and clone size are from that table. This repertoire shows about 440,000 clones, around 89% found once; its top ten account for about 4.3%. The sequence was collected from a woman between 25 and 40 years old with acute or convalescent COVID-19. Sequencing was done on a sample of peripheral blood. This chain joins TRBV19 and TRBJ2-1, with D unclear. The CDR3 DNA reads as TGTGCCAGTAGTATAGATCCGTCTAGGCATGAGCAGTTCTTC. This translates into CASSIDPSRHEQFF.